This T cell receptor beta chain was captured in a study of CD8+ T cells in alopecia areata. The treatment: oral pan-JAK inhibitor, 5-10 mg twice daily. Germline V lookup: CDR1 SQVTM, CDR2 ANQGSEA. This CDR3 is 14 amino acids long. With 5 bases removed from V and 0 bases from J, the gap between germline ends came to 13 bases. This clone was recorded many times. Its antigen is unidentified. cDNA serving as the sequencing template came from extracted, reverse transcribed RNA. Clones were read by immunoSEQ multiplex PCR, and TCRdb kept only the in-frame ones, dropping some. The sample shows some 220,000 clones, more than 45% of them seen only once. Study-level points and caveats: With patients, TCR sharing proved less clear than in mice, a difference possibly related to HLA. Lesional scalp, especially alopecia totalis/universalis, showed higher clonality than normal scalp.

The clonotype was recovered from a human donor with alopecia areata. The chain uses TRBV29-1 and TRBJ1-1; D is possibly TRBD1 (6 bases). The specimen was CD4+ T cells sorted from blood, collected at week 4, from a patient treated with tofacitinib. CDR3 DNA: TGCAGCGTTAACCACAGGGCCTTGAACACTGAAGCTTTCTTT. Translating it yields CSVNHRALNTEAFF.